One and the same sample provided the 28 T cell receptor beta chains below, sequenced in a study of spatial heterogeneity in lung cancer. The sample's time point: sample taken at primary tumor resection. A single record per CDR3 protein comes from TCRdb applying MiXCR to the 5' RACE reads. The sample carries approximately 25,000 distinct CDR3 sequences, 5.5% to 7.5% recorded once. Source: PBMCs, taken at surgery. The receptor set was obtained from a male donor with early-stage non-small cell lung cancer.

By frequency in the sample, this clonotype is medium-sized. The V call is TRBV12-3 or TRBV12-4, the J call TRBJ1-2; tentative D call: TRBD1 (5 bases). The CDR3 is made up of 13 amino acids. The V end lost 1 base, the J end lost 2 bases, and 5 bases lay between the germline ends. CDR3 sequence: CASSLEGNYGYTF. The CDR3 nucleotides read TGTGCCAGCAGTTTAGAGGGGAACTATGGCTACACCTTC.

This clonotype was counted ten times or more. This sequence joins TRBV4-1 and TRBJ2-7; TRBD2 aligns across 10 bases. There are 19 residues in the CDR3. The germline V gene encodes CDR1 MGHRA and CDR2 YSYEKL. The ends lost 0 bases at V and 0 bases at J; junction bases unmatched: 11. The CDR3 region has the DNA TGCGCCAGCAGCCAAGATCCATCTAGCGGGAGTCCCAGCTCCTACGAGCAGTACTTC. The encoded protein is CASSQDPSSGSPSSYEQYF.

In its sample, this clonotype was seen many times. The chain recombines TRBV20-1 with TRBJ2-1; TRBD2 is a possible D gene (7 bases). The V end was cut by 7 bases, the J end by 0 bases, with 16 bases between. Germline V gene data show CDR1 as DFQATT and CDR2 as SNEGSKA (reference sequence). The CDR3 has 15 residues. The CDR3 nucleotides read TGCAGTGGTAGTCGGGGGGCGAGCTCCTACAATGAGCAGTTCTTC. As protein: CSGSRGASSYNEQFF.

The V gene is TRBV5-6, the J gene TRBJ1-2, with a tentative D call TRBD1 (5 bases). Germline V gene lookup returns CDR1 SGHDT and CDR2 YYEEEE. The CDR3 covers 16 residues. Trimming shortened V by 3 bases and J by 5 bases, and 20 bases separated the two germline ends. CDR3 sequence: CASSSFPGRAEYGYTF. CDR3 DNA: TGTGCCAGCAGCTCATTTCCGGGCAGGGCAGAGTATGGCTACACCTTC.

This rearrangement joins TRBV24-1 to TRBJ2-2; D unresolved. CDR1 is KGHDR and CDR2 is SFDVKD in the germline V gene. This CDR3 region has 14 residues. Trimming removed 7 bases from V and 3 bases from J, with 11 bases in between. This CDR3 reads CATRRQSDTGELFF. Here the CDR3 DNA reads TGTGCCACCAGACGCCAATCGGACACCGGGGAGCTGTTTTTT.

This clonotype was observed at least ten times. The chain recombines TRBV12-3 or TRBV12-4 with TRBJ2-5; 15 positions agree with TRBD2. The ends lost 5 bases at V and 1 base at J; junction bases unmatched: 5. CDR3 length: 17 amino acids. The CDR3 nucleotides read TGTGCCAGCAGTCCCGGGACTAGCGGGGGGCCCCAAGAGACCCAGTACTTC. As protein: CASSPGTSGGPQETQYF.

The table lists this clonotype with many counts. The chain has TRBV6-6 and TRBJ1-1; D is possibly TRBD1 (6 bases). V lost 7 bases and J 1 base, leaving 13 bases between the germline ends. Germline values: CDR1 MNHNY, CDR2 SVGAGI (reference sequence). This CDR3 is built from 14 residues. The CDR3 DNA is TGTGCCAGCACCAACGGACAGCCGAACACTGAAGCTTTCTTT. As protein: CASTNGQPNTEAFF.

This clonotype was observed at least ten times. The V and J genes are TRBV7-2 and TRBJ1-5; D might be TRBD1 (6 bases). The V gene lost 5 bases and the J gene lost 5 bases, with 22 bases spanning the gap. The CDR3 consists of 17 residues. Germline V gene data show CDR1 as SGHTA and CDR2 as FQGNSA. CDR3 sequence: CASSPSPSGTPYQPQHF. The CDR3 bases are TGTGCCAGCAGCCCAAGCCCCTCCGGGACACCTTATCAGCCCCAGCATTTT.

Ten or more counts support this clonotype. This CDR3 reads CSAPSPYNSPLHF. The CDR3 DNA reads as TGCAGTGCCCCATCCCCGTATAATTCACCCCTCCACTTT. The chain recombines TRBV20-1 with TRBJ1-6, with D uncertain. Between the trimmed V and J ends, which lost 6 bases and 4 bases, there was a span of 10 bases. The CDR3 is made up of 13 amino acids. Germline CDR1 is DFQATT and CDR2 is SNEGSKA (reference sequence).

This clonotype was counted at least ten times. This chain uses TRBV7-6 with TRBJ2-5; D gene uncertain. V was shortened by 5 bases and J by 7 bases, with 11 bases between the two germline ends. The length of the CDR3 is 12 residues. Germline CDR1 and CDR2: SGHVS and FNYEAQ. The CDR3 nucleotides read TGTGCCAGCAGCCCCGTTTTGGGGACCCAGTACTTC. As protein: CASSPVLGTQYF.

There are many counts of this clonotype. The V gene is TRBV20-1, the J gene TRBJ2-3; D might be TRBD2 (6 bases). The CDR3 consists of 16 residues. V lost 6 bases and J lost 0, with 19 bases in between. From germline, CDR1 is DFQATT and CDR2 SNEGSKA (reference sequence). Here the CDR3 DNA reads TGCAGTGCCCTACCCCCGGGACTCATAAGCACAGATACGCAGTATTTT. Protein product: CSALPPGLISTDTQYF.

This clonotype has at least ten counts. The chain joins TRBV28 to TRBJ2-5; D may correspond to TRBD1 or TRBD2 (6 bases each). V shed 7 bases and J shed 1 base, with 16 bases lying between them. Germline V lookup: CDR1 MDHEN, CDR2 SYDVKM. The CDR3 covers 15 residues. CDR3 residues: CASMLGGGGQETQYF. CDR3 nucleotides: TGTGCCAGCATGTTGGGGGGCGGAGGCCAAGAGACCCAGTACTTC.

This clonotype ranks as medium-sized. One end of the junction fails to match germline, which may point to a read error. CDR3 DNA: TGTGCCAGTGGCTCTGGGGCTAACGTCCTGACTTTC. Residues: CASGSGANVLTF. The J gene is TRBJ2-6, the V gene TRBV7-2, with D perhaps TRBD1 (5 bases). Germline values: CDR1 SGHTA, CDR2 FQGNSA. There are 12 residues in the CDR3.

In this sample, this clonotype turned up many times. The chain links TRBV3-1 to TRBJ2-1, with unresolved D. In germline, CDR1 is LGHDT, CDR2 YNNKEL (reference sequence). The CDR3 has 12 amino acids. V was pared by 1 base and J by 12 bases, with 10 bases between. CDR3 DNA: TGTGCCAGCAGCCAAGTTACGAAGGGGCAGTTCTTC. This translates into CASSQVTKGQFF.

This clonotype was found once. CDR3 sequence reads: CASSLGQRGTEAFF. The CDR3 nucleotides read TGTGCCAGCAGCTTGGGACAGCGTGGCACTGAAGCTTTCTTT. V is TRBV3-1 and J is TRBJ1-1; 7 positions match TRBD1. The junction had 7 bases not matched to a gene; V was cut back by 5 bases and J by 4 bases. Per the germline V gene, CDR1 is LGHDT and CDR2 is YNNKEL (reference sequence). This CDR3 spans 14 amino acids.

This clonotype was seen at least ten times. The chain couples TRBV20-1 to TRBJ2-1, with 10 bases lining up with TRBD2. This CDR3 comprises 14 residues. The V segment lost 3 bases and the J segment 15 bases; nucleotides outside the gene matches: 14. Germline-derived CDR1 and CDR2 are DFQATT and SNEGSKA (reference sequence). DNA of the CDR3: TGCAGTGCTAGGCCCATAGCGGGAGGACCCTCTCGGTTCTTC. It codes for CSARPIAGGPSRFF.

This clonotype was picked up many times. The genes are TRBV11-3 and TRBJ2-2, with D possibly being TRBD1 (5 bases). The CDR3 is 14 residues long. The germline V and J ends were trimmed by 5 bases and 6 bases, with 13 bases remaining between them. Germline V gene lookup returns CDR1 SGHNT and CDR2 YENEEA. CDR3: CASSKQDGAGELFF. The CDR3 coding sequence is TGTGCCAGCAGCAAACAGGATGGCGCCGGGGAGCTGTTTTTT.

The gene calls are TRBV6-5 and TRBJ1-1; no definite D call. Germline V gene lookup returns CDR1 MNHEY and CDR2 SVGAGI. The CDR3 sequence is 12 residues long. The V end lost 8 bases, the J end lost 7 bases, and 14 bases lay between the germline ends. In DNA, the CDR3 is TGTGCCAGCGGTTCAATCGGAATTGAAGCTTTCTTT. Residues: CASGSIGIEAFF.

This clonotype was seen a few times. The J gene is TRBJ1-1, the V gene TRBV6-6; the D is unclear. CDR3 size: 14 residues. Looked up from germline, CDR1 is MNHNY and CDR2 is SVGAGI (reference sequence). Trimming cost V 2 bases and J 6 bases, with 13 bases left between them. The CDR3 bases are TGTGCCAGCAGTTACGAGGTCAGGAGGGCTGAAGCTTTCTTT. Translation: CASSYEVRRAEAFF.

This clonotype was counted only a few times. The chain recombines TRBV6-5 with TRBJ1-1, with D maybe TRBD1 (5 bases). Trimming left V 2 bases short and J 5 bases short, with 12 bases between. This CDR3 comprises 14 residues. Germline lookup yields CDR1 MNHEY and CDR2 SVGAGI. The CDR3: CASSYRRGGTEAFF. The CDR3 DNA follows: TGTGCCAGCAGTTACCGGCGGGGGGGAACTGAAGCTTTCTTT.

This clonotype has ten or more counts. J is TRBJ1-4 and V is TRBV5-1; the D gene is possibly TRBD1 (6 bases). V was shortened by 0 bases and J by 8 bases, with 8 bases between the two germline ends. The V gene's germline CDR1 is SGHRS and CDR2 YFSETQ. The CDR3 is 13 residues long. The CDR3 bases are TGCGCCAGCAGCTTGGCCGGGACAGAAAAACTGTTTTTT. Its translation is CASSLAGTEKLFF.

The table lists this clonotype with many counts. In DNA, the CDR3 is TGTGCCAGCAGTGTGTTCAGGAACACCGGGGAGCTGTTTTTT. Translation: CASSVFRNTGELFF. V and J are TRBV2 and TRBJ2-2, with D unclear. This CDR3 is built from 14 residues. CDR1 and CDR2 (germline): SNHLY, FYNNEI. Trimming cost V 4 bases and J 1 base, with 7 bases left between them. The full variable domain, in which reference TRBV2 and TRBJ2-2 provide the parts outside the CDR3, is EPEVTQTPSHQVTQMGQEVILRCVPISNHLYFYWYRQILGQKVEFLVSFYNNEISEKSEIFDDQFSVERPDGSNFTLKIRSTKLEDSAMYFCASSVFRNTGELFFGEGSRLTVL.

This clonotype was counted many times. The chain couples TRBV7-2 to TRBJ2-5; D not certain. CDR1 and CDR2 from the germline V gene are SGHTA and FQGNSA. V lost 5 bases and J lost 7, with 8 bases in between. CDR3 length: 11 amino acids. CDR3 DNA: TGTGCCAGCAGCAACCAGGTGACCCAGTACTTC. Amino acid sequence: CASSNQVTQYF.

This clonotype was detected ten times or more. The rearrangement uses TRBV10-3 and TRBJ2-1, with no clear D. CDR1 ENHRY and CDR2 SYGVKD come from the germline V gene. V lost 6 bases, J lost 10 bases, and 13 bases lay in between. The CDR3 spans 12 residues. CDR3 residues: CAISASGWEQFF. Here the CDR3 DNA reads TGTGCCATCAGCGCTTCTGGTTGGGAGCAGTTCTTC.

This clonotype came up a few times. The chain carries TRBV6-5 and TRBJ2-6, with D tentatively TRBD1 (5 bases). The germline V gene encodes CDR1 MNHEY and CDR2 SVGAGI. V lost 4 bases and J lost 2, with 9 bases in between. The CDR3 totals 15 residues. The CDR3 loop reads CASSSGWPGANVLTF. The CDR3 DNA follows: TGTGCCAGCAGTTCAGGGTGGCCTGGGGCCAACGTCCTGACTTTC.

This clonotype was detected many times. This rearrangement joins TRBV5-4 to TRBJ1-2; 10 bases align to TRBD1. Unmatched junction bases numbered 8, after V lost 4 bases and J lost 5 bases. The germline CDR1 and CDR2 sequences are SGHNT and YYREEE (reference sequence). CDR3 length: 15 residues. CDR3 region: CASSPEGDRGYGYTF. For the CDR3, the DNA is TGTGCCAGCAGCCCTGAGGGGGACAGGGGTTATGGCTACACCTTC.

This chain connects TRBV28 to TRBJ2-2, with 7 bases identical to TRBD1. The CDR3 is made up of 16 amino acids. The junction had 8 bases not matched to a gene; V was cut back by 7 bases and J by 0 bases. Looked up from germline, CDR1 is MDHEN and CDR2 is SYDVKM. The CDR3 DNA is TGTGCCAGCACCTCCGGACAGGCTTCGAACACCGGGGAGCTGTTTTTT. It specifies CASTSGQASNTGELFF.

This clonotype counts as medium-sized. The genes are TRBV20-1 and TRBJ2-1; 9 bases agree with TRBD2. Trimming cost V 3 bases and J 5 bases; bases outside gene matches: 5. Germline lookup yields CDR1 DFQATT and CDR2 SNEGSKA (reference sequence). This CDR3 is built from 14 residues. The DNA of the CDR3 is TGCAGTGCTAGTTCGGCTAGCGGGAACAATGAGCAGTTCTTC. Amino acids: CSASSASGNNEQFF.